This T cell receptor beta chain was captured by sequencing in a study of blood T cell repertoires in COVID-19. Sequencing used immunoSEQ multiplex PCR; TCRdb keeps in-frame clones, though not all of them. The data show about 200,000 clones, roughly 82% seen once. Trimming took 7 bases from V and 6 from J; bases not matched to a gene: 11. The CDR3 totals 15 residues. CDR1 MNHEY and CDR2 SMNVEV come from the germline V gene (reference sequence). This chain uses TRBV27 with TRBJ2-2; 7 bases line up with TRBD1. This sequence originates from a human donor in a cohort sampled during active COVID-19. The source material was peripheral blood. The CDR3, as DNA: TGTGCCAGCACCAGGGACAGCCGGGTTCCCGGGGAGCTGTTTTTT. This codes for CASTRDSRVPGELFF.